The 9 T cell receptor beta chains below come from one sample, sequenced in a study of T cell responses to AZD1222 COVID-19 vaccine. Generated by immunoSEQ multiplex PCR, the TCRdb table keeps only in-frame clones and is missing some. The repertoire consists of some 150,000 clones, with 88% occurring once and the leading ten covering about 15%. The specimen was peripheral blood, collected on day 0 of AZD1222 vaccination. The receptors were gathered from an adult in good health.

The chain has TRBV5-1 and TRBJ2-3, with D perhaps matching TRBD1 (6 bases). Germline CDR1 is SGHRS and CDR2 is YFSETQ. This CDR3 has 14 residues. Trimming left V 3 bases short and J 4 bases short, with 12 bases between. CDR3 amino acids: CASSSTGTPDTQYF. CDR3 DNA: TGCGCCAGCAGCTCGACGGGGACACCAGATACGCAGTATTTT.

V usage is TRBV19 and J usage is TRBJ1-2; D gene ambiguous. Germline V lookup: CDR1 LNHDA, CDR2 SQIVND (reference sequence). Trimming removed 5 bases from V and 6 bases from J, with 10 bases in between. This CDR3 contains 12 residues. Here the CDR3 reads CASSSTPHGYTF. As DNA, the CDR3 is TGTGCCAGTAGTTCCACGCCCCATGGCTACACCTTC. The full variable domain, completed using reference TRBV19 and TRBJ1-2, is DGGITQSPKYLFRKEGQNVTLSCEQNLNHDAMYWYRQDPGQGLRLIYYSQIVNDFQKGDIAEGYSVSREKKESFPLTVTSAQKNPTAFYLCASSSTPHGYTFGSGTRLTVV.

The chain combines TRBV12-3 or TRBV12-4 with TRBJ2-3, with D hard to call. V was clipped by 7 bases and J by 6 bases, with 8 bases between them. CDR3 length equals 11 residues. The CDR3 here is CASNRADTQYF. The CDR3 nucleotides read TGTGCCAGCAACCGGGCCGATACGCAGTATTTT.

V gene TRBV13 combines with J gene TRBJ2-1; D unclear. The germline V and J ends were trimmed by 3 bases and 0 bases, with 12 bases remaining between them. Germline V CDR1 and CDR2: PRHDT, FYEKMQ (reference sequence). The CDR3 is made up of 16 amino acids. For the CDR3, the DNA is TGTGCCAGCAGCTTGGGTGGCGGAGACTCCTACAATGAGCAGTTCTTC. Translated: CASSLGGGDSYNEQFF.

With respect to this clone: The sample has other DNA sequences that encode this CDR3 too. The V gene is TRBV30, the J gene TRBJ1-4; 12 nucleotides align to TRBD1. The CDR3 covers 14 residues. The germline V gene encodes CDR1 GTSNPN and CDR2 SVGIG (reference sequence). The ends lost 1 base at V and 11 bases at J; junction bases unmatched: 5. This CDR3 reads CAWSAGQGAKKLFF. In DNA, the CDR3 is TGTGCCTGGAGTGCGGGACAGGGGGCAAAGAAACTGTTTTTT.

The chain joins TRBV6-5 to TRBJ2-5, with D hard to call. CDR3 length: 13 amino acids. CDR1 is MNHEY and CDR2 is SVGAGI in the germline V gene. With 4 bases removed from V and 3 bases from J, the gap between germline ends came to 9 bases. DNA of the CDR3: TGTGCCAGCAGTTCCGACTGGAAAGAGACCCAGTACTTC. Protein: CASSSDWKETQYF.

CDR3 amino acids: CASRPGVSNQPQHF. CDR3 in DNA: TGTGCCAGCAGGCCCGGGGTAAGCAATCAGCCCCAGCATTTT. This chain uses TRBV2 with TRBJ1-5, with D unresolved. V lost 6 bases and J lost 1, with 10 bases in between. Germline V gene sequence: CDR1 SNHLY, CDR2 FYNNEI. The CDR3 has 14 residues.

J is TRBJ1-1 and V is TRBV19, with D possibly matching TRBD1 (5 bases). Germline V CDR1 and CDR2: LNHDA, SQIVND (reference sequence). The CDR3 length is 14 residues. Deletions cut 7 bases from V and 4 bases from J, with 16 bases between. CDR3 in amino acids: CASKLGDASTEAFF. Here the CDR3 DNA reads TGTGCCAGTAAATTAGGGGACGCTAGCACTGAAGCTTTCTTT.

The chain uses TRBV5-1 and TRBJ1-3, with D tentatively TRBD1 (5 bases). The CDR3 totals 14 residues. Trimming pared 2 bases from V and 7 bases from J, leaving 13 bases between. Germline CDR1 and CDR2: SGHRS and YFSETQ. The CDR3: CASSFQGSGNTIYF. CDR3 coding DNA: TGCGCCAGCAGCTTTCAGGGATCGGGTAACACCATATATTTT.